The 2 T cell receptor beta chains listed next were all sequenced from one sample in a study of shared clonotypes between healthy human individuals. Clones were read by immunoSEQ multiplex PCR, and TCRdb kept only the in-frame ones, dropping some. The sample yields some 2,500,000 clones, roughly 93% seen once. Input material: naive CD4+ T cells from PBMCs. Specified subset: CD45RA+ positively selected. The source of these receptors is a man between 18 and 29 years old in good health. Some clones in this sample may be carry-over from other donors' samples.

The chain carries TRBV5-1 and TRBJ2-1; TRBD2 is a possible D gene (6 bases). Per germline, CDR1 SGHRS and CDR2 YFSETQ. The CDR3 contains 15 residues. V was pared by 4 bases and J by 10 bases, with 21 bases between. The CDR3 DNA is TGCGCCAGCAGCACCCTGGGGTCGGGGGAGGAGGAGCAGTTCTTC. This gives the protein CASSTLGSGEEEQFF.

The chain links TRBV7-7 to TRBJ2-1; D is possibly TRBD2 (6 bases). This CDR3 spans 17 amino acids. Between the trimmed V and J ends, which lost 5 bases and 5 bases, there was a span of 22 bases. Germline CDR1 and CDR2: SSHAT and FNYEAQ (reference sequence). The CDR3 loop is CASSPSLISGPNNEQFF. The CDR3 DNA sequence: TGTGCCAGCAGCCCCTCGTTGATAAGCGGGCCTAACAATGAGCAGTTCTTC.